This T cell receptor beta chain was captured in a study of blood T cell repertoires in COVID-19 (dated by TCRdb to 2020 to 2022). In terms of the full investigation: The collaborator samples originated in the United States, Italy and Spain and spanned the acute and convalescent phases of COVID-19. The prospective study material was composed of cDNA or gDNA derived from T cells, B-cell-depleted T cells, or PBMCs. Subjects who had been exposed to COVID-19, were actively infected with it, or had recovered from it provided the deeply sampled blood TCRbeta repertoires that made up the dataset. The repertoires were released in a freely available public database meant as a resource for research on the immune response to SARS-CoV-2. The samples were drawn from the first 160 participants of the ongoing ImmuneRACE study and from 950 to 1,500 subjects provided by 6 global collaborators. A de-identified subject ID, COVID-19 status, age in years and sex were almost always included in the sample metadata. Where available, HLA class I and class II types were taken from metadata supplied by the sample provider and were not determined by assay-based typing.

The study at large found these results: How much clinical and demographic metadata was included differed by source and by participant, and the metadata was provided uncurated.

At the junction V is shortened by 2 bases and J by 7 bases, with 15 bases in between. The CDR3 runs 15 amino acids, cysteine and phenylalanine included. Only the CDR3 DNA stays, 45 bases, in frame from base 1. In the germline V gene, CDR1 corresponds to LGHNA and CDR2 to YSLEER. Each collaborating institution followed its own protocols to collect whole blood in K2EDTA tubes. Collaborator samples were shipped for TCRbeta analysis as frozen whole blood, isolated PBMCs, or DNA extracted from either sample type. The immunoSEQ Assay, a bias-controlled multiplex PCR, was used to amplify TCRbeta CDR3 regions from genomic DNA. As for the authors' bioinformatics: The number of nucleated cells in each sample was estimated from the amplification of reference gene primers within the assay. To quantify the absolute abundance of each unique TCRbeta CDR3 rearrangement, sequence reads were collapsed and filtered. For each sample, productive Simpson clonality was calculated by taking the square root of Simpson's diversity index across productive rearrangements. Here the immuneACCESS table is served through TCRdb, limited to in-frame sequences with V and J called. Missing clones are a known gap in these copies; in checked studies unresolved V genes cover under half, and the rest lacks a known reason. V and J calls and clone size are given by that table; D and trimming were obtained from the DNA. For this sample the table gives around 150,000 clones, of which about 90% were detected only once. The ten biggest clones cover about 4% of the sample.

As regards this clone: The antigen it binds to is not known. No much larger clone exists at a distance of one base, and base qualities are not known.

In this chain, TRBV4-3 is recombined with TRBJ1-5; the D gene is perhaps TRBD1, on 5 matching bases. This TCR came from a woman aged 60-75 years with active or convalescent COVID-19. Sequenced material: peripheral blood. The sequenced DNA is TGCGCCAGCAGCCAAATCTGGGGGGTGCCGCAGCCCCAGCATTTT. Its translation is CASSQIWGVPQPQHF.